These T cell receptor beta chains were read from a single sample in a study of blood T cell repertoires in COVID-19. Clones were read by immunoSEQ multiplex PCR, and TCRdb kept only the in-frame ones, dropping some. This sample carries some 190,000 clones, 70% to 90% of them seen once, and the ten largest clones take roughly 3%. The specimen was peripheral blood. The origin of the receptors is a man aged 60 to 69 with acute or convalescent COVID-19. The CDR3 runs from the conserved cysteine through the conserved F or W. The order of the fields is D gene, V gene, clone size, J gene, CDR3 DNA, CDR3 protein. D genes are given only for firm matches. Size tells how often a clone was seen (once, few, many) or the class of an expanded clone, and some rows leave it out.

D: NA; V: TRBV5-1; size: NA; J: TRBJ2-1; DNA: TGCGCCAGCAGCTTGGAGAGGGGGGGCAGTTCGGGTGAGCAGTTCTTC; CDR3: CASSLERGGSSGEQFF
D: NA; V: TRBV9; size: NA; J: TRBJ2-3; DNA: TGTGCCAGCAGCGTAGAACAGCGGAGCACAGATACGCAGTATTTT; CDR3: CASSVEQRSTDTQYF
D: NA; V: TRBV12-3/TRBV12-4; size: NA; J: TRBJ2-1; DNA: TGTGCCAGCGCCCATGGGAGGAATGAGCAGTTCTTC; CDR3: CASAHGRNEQFF
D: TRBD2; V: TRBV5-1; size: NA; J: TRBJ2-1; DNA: TGCGCCAGCAGCCCCTCGGTCGCGGGAGAGGCCTACAATGAGCAGTTCTTC; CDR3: CASSPSVAGEAYNEQFF
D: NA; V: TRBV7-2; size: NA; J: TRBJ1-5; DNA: TGTGCCAGCAGCTTAGAGAGTGGCAATCAGCCCCAGCATTTT; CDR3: CASSLESGNQPQHF
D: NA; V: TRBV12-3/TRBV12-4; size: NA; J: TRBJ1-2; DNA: TGTGCCAGCAGTCCCCCCTCAGGCTTTGGCTACACCTTC; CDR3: CASSPPSGFGYTF
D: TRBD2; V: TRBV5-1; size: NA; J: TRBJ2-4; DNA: TGCGCCAGCAGCTTGGCTAGCGGGAGGGATGTAGCCAAAAACATTCAGTACTTC; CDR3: CASSLASGRDVAKNIQYF
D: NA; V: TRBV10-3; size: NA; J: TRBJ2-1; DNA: TGTGCCATCAGTGCGGGAGAAGGGCAGTTCTTC; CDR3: CAISAGEGQFF
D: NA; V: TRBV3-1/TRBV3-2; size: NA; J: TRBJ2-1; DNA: TGTGCCAGCAGCCCTCCGACTAGCTACAATGAGCAGTTCTTC; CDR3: CASSPPTSYNEQFF
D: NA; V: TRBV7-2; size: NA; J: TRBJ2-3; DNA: TGTGCCAGCAGCCCAGTTCCGGATACGCAGTATTTT; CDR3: CASSPVPDTQYF
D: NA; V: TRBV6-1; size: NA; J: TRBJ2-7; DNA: TGTGCCAGCAGTGAAGCGGGGACATTTTCCTACGAGCAGTACTTC; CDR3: CASSEAGTFSYEQYF
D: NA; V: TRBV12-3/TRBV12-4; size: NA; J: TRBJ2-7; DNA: TGTGCCAGCAGTCCTCTAGCAATTGGCGAGCAGTACTTC; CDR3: CASSPLAIGEQYF
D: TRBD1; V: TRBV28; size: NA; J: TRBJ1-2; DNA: TGTGCCAGCAGGACAACAGGGGGAGGTAACTATGGCTACACCTTC; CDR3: CASRTTGGGNYGYTF
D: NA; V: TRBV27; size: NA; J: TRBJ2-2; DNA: TGTGCCAGCAGTTTAGTCACTGCCCGGAACACCGGGGAGCTGTTTTTT; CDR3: CASSLVTARNTGELFF
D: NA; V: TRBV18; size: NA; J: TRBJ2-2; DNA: TGTGCCAGCTCTCCCCCCAGGGGTGAGAACACCGGGGAGCTGTTTTTT; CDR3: CASSPPRGENTGELFF
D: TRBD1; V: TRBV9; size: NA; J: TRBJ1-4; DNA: TGTGCCAGCAGCTCGGGACAGGGAAATGAAAAACTGTTTTTT; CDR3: CASSSGQGNEKLFF
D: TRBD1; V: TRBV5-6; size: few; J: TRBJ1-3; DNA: TGTGCCAGCAGCTTGAGGGGACAGGCCTCTGGAAACACCATATATTTT; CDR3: CASSLRGQASGNTIYF
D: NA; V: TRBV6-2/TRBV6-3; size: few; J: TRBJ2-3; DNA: TGTGCCAGCAGCAAACAACCAACAAGCACAGATACGCAGTATTTT; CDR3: CASSKQPTSTDTQYF
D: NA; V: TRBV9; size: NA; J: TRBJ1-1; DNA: TGTGCCAGCAGCTCCAGGGGAACGAACACTGAAGCTTTCTTT; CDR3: CASSSRGTNTEAFF
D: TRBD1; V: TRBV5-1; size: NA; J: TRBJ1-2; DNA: TGCGCCAGCAGCTTGGCCGGGACAGGGCTCTATGGCTACACCTTC; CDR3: CASSLAGTGLYGYTF
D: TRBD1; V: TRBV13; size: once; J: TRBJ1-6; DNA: TGTGCCAGCAGCAGACAGGGCTTAAGGAATTCACCCCTCCACTTT; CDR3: CASSRQGLRNSPLHF
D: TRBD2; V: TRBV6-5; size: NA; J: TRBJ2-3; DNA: TGTGCCAGCAGCGCCCTTTTAGCGGGGGGGGGTACGCAGTATTTT; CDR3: CASSALLAGGGTQYF
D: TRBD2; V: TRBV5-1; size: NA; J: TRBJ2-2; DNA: TGCGCCAGCAGCTTAAGCGGGAGGGCCAGAAACACCGGGGAGCTGTTTTTT; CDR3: CASSLSGRARNTGELFF
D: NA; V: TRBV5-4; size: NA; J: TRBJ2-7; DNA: TGTGCCAGCAGCCCCTACAGGGTTCAGTCTTCCTACGAGCAGTACTTC; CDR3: CASSPYRVQSSYEQYF
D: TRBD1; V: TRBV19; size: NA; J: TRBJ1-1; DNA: TGTGCCAGTAGAGAGACAGGGGTAAACACTGAAGCTTTCTTT; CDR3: CASRETGVNTEAFF
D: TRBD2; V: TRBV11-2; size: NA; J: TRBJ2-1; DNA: TGTGCCAGCAGCCCCGGACTAGCGGGAGGTCATGAGCAGTTCTTC; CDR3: CASSPGLAGGHEQFF
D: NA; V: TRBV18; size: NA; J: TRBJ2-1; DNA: TGTGCCAGCTCACCCCGAGATAGGACTACGAACAATGAGCAGTTCTTC; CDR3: CASSPRDRTTNNEQFF
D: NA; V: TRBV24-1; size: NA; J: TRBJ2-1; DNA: TGTGCCACCAGTGATCCGACTAGGTCCTACAATGAGCAGTTCTTC; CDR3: CATSDPTRSYNEQFF
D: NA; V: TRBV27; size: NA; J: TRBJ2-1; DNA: TGTGCCAGCAGTCCGGTCAAGAGTGTTGAGCAGTTCTTC; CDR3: CASSPVKSVEQFF
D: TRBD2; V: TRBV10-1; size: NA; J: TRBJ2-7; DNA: TGCGCCAGCCGACTAGGGACTAGCGGGGACCTCTACGAGCAGTACTTC; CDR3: CASRLGTSGDLYEQYF
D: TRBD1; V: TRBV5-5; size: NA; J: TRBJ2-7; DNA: TGTGCCAGCAGCTACAGGGGGCGATCCCCTTACGAGCAGTACTTC; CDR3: CASSYRGRSPYEQYF
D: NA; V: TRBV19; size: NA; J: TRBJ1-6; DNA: TGTGCCAGTAGTATAGTCCCCCGGACAAAGCGATCACCCCTCCACTTT; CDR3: CASSIVPRTKRSPLHF
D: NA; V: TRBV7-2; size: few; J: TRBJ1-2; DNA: TGTGCCAGCAGCTTAGTTCAGGGGCTTAACTATGGCTACACCTTC; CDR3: CASSLVQGLNYGYTF
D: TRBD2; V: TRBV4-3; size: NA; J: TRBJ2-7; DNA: TGCGCCAGCAGCCGGACTAGCGGGAGCCACGAGCAGTACTTC; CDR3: CASSRTSGSHEQYF
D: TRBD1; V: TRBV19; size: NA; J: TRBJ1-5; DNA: TGTGCCAGTAGTATCGGGTTGGCCAGGGGGGTAAGTAGCAATCAGCCCCAGCATTTT; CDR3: CASSIGLARGVSSNQPQHF
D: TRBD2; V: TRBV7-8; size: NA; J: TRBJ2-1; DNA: TGTGCCAGCAGCCCCAACCGGCTAGCGGGTAATGAGCAGTTCTTC; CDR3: CASSPNRLAGNEQFF
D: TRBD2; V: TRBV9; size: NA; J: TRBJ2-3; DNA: TGTGCCAGCAGCGTAGGAGCGGGACTCACAGATACGCAGTATTTT; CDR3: CASSVGAGLTDTQYF
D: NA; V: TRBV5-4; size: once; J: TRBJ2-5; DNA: TGTGCCAGCAGCTTGCGATTAGCGGAAGAGACCCAGTACTTC; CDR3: CASSLRLAEETQYF
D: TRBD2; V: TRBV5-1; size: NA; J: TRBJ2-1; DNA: TGCGCCAGCAGCTTGGCGAGCGGGAGTACGAATGAGCAGTTCTTC; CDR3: CASSLASGSTNEQFF
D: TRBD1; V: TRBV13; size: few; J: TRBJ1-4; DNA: TGTGCCAGCCGACCCTTCGGGGCAGGGGGCGAGGATAATGAAAAACTGTTTTTT; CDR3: CASRPFGAGGEDNEKLFF
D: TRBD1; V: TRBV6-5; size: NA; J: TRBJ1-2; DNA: TGTGCCAGCAGTACAGGACAGGTAGCGCATGGCTACACCTTC; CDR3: CASSTGQVAHGYTF
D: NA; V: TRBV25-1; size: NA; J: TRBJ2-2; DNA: TGTGCCAGCACCATGGGGGGGGCGACCGCCGGGGAGCTGTTTTTT; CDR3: CASTMGGATAGELFF
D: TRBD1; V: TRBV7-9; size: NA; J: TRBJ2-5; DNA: TGTGCCAGCAGCTATCTCCGGGACAGTAAGGGAGAGACCCAGTACTTC; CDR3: CASSYLRDSKGETQYF
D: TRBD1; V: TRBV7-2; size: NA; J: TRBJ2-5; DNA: TGTGCCAGCAGCTTAGGAGGGGGCCGGACAGGGTACCAAGAGACCCAGTACTTC; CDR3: CASSLGGGRTGYQETQYF
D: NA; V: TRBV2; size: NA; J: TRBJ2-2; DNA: TGTGCCAGCAGTGAATCGGGGACCGGGGAGCTGTTTTTT; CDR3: CASSESGTGELFF
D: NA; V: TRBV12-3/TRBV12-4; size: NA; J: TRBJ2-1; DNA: TGTGCCAGCAGTTTACTAGCCTATGAGCAGTTCTTC; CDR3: CASSLLAYEQFF
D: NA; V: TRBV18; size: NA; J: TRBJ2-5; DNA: TGTGCCAGCTCCCTGTCCGGGGTAGAGACCCAGTACTTC; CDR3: CASSLSGVETQYF
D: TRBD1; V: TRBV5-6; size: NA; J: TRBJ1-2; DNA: TGTGCCAGCAGCTGGGGACAGTCTAACTATGGCTACACCTTC; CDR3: CASSWGQSNYGYTF
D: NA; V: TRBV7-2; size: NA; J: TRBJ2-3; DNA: TGTGCCAGCAGCTTAGTGGCAGGTGTTACAGATACGCAGTATTTT; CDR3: CASSLVAGVTDTQYF
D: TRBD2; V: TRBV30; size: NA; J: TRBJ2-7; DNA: TGTGCCTGGAGTCGGGGGGGTCCCTACGAGCAGTACTTC; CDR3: CAWSRGGPYEQYF
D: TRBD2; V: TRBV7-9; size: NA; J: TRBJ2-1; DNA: TGTGCCAGCAGCCGAACTAGCGGGAGTAGGAATGAGCAGTTCTTC; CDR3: CASSRTSGSRNEQFF
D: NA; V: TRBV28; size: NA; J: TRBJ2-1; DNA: TGTGCCAGCAGTTCTAGCGGATCTGGGGCGGGGGCTAGGAACTTCTTC; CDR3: CASSSSGSGAGARNFF
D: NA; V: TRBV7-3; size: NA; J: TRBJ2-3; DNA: TGTGCCAGCAGCTTAAATTCGGTCACAGATACGCAGTATTTT; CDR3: CASSLNSVTDTQYF
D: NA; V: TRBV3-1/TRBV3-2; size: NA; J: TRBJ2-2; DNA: TGTGCCAGCAGCCTTCGGGGGTCTTCCGGGGAGCTGTTTTTT; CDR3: CASSLRGSSGELFF
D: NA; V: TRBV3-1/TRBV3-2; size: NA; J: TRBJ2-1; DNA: TGTGCCAGCAGCCACCCAAACAGGGGGGGGGACAATGAGCAGTTCTTC; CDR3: CASSHPNRGGDNEQFF
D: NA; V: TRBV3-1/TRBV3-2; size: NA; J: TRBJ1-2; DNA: TGTGCCAGCAGCCAACAAACTAACTATGGCTACACCTTC; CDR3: CASSQQTNYGYTF
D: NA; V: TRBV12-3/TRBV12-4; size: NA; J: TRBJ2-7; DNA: TGTGCCAGCAGTGCTAGCCCCGAGCAGTACTTC; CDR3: CASSASPEQYF
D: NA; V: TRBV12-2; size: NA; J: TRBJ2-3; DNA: TGTGCAAGTCGCTTCTCGAGCGCTAGCCTCACAGATACGCAGTATTTT; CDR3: CASRFSSASLTDTQYF
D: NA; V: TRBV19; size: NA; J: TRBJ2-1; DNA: TGTGCCAGCGGAACAGGGGGGGGCGAGCAGTTCTTC; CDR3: CASGTGGGEQFF
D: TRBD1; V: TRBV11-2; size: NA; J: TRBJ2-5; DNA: TGTGCCAGCAGCTTAGATAGGTGGGGACAGGAAGAGACCCAGTACTTC; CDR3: CASSLDRWGQEETQYF